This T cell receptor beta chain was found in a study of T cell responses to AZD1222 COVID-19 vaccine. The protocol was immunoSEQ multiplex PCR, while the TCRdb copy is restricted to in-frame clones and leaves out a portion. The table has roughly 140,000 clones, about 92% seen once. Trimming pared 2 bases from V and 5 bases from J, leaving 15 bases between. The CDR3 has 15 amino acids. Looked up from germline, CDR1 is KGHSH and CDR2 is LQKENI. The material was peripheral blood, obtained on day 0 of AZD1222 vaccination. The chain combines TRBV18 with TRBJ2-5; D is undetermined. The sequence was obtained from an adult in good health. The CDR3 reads CASSPSYRPGETQYF. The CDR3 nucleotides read TGTGCCAGCTCACCATCGTATAGGCCCGGGGAGACCCAGTACTTC.